This TCR beta chain was documented in a study of OX40 agonist ivuxolimab in advanced cancers. Sequencing was performed with immunoSEQ multiplex PCR; in TCRdb, only in-frame clones are kept and a portion is missing. The data show approximately 90,000 clones, approximately 85% seen once. The CDR3 runs to 17 residues. Between the trimmed V and J ends, which lost 4 bases and 0 bases, there was a span of 17 bases. The V gene's germline CDR1 is SGHRS and CDR2 YFSETQ. The sequence was obtained from an adult with an advanced solid tumor such as melanoma, head and neck, liver or kidney cancer. The material sequenced was CD4+ or CD8+ T cells sorted from blood, taken in a trial of the OX40 agonist ivuxolimab. This sequence joins TRBV5-1 and TRBJ1-3; unclear D gene. The CDR3 sequence: CASSPGGTADSGNTIYF. The DNA of the CDR3 is TGCGCCAGCAGCCCTGGAGGTACCGCTGACTCTGGAAACACCATATATTTT.